The T cell receptor (beta chain) described here comes from a study of radiotherapy plus CTLA-4 blockade in lung cancer (dated by TCRdb to 2016 to 2018). Regarding the study in general: Among the enrolled patients, under 20% had an objective response, and approximately 33% reached disease control. Study-wide findings and limitations: After treatment with radiotherapy and ipilimumab, TCR clones that originated in tumors expanded in peripheral blood. Early dynamic changes in blood T cell clones, together with increased serum interferon-beta after radiation, were reported as the strongest predictors of response.

With respect to this clone: Its antigen is not yet known. The input lacks base qualities; no much larger clone sits a single base away.

The library was prepared using the immunoSEQ multiplex PCR assay. TCRdb stores this immuneACCESS table with in-frame sequences only. Part of the clones is absent; in the studies checked, under half of the shortfall reflects unresolved V genes, and no reason is known for the rest. Across this sample there are tens of thousands of clones, with 60% to 85% seen only once. Of the sample, 4% is held by the ten largest clones. The CDR3 measures 15 amino acids from cysteine to phenylalanine. CDR3 DNA only is kept here, 45 bases in frame from base 1. Cut back by 2 bases and 2 bases, the V and J ends lie 9 bases apart. Taken from the germline V gene (reference sequence), the CDR1 and CDR2 loops are MNHEY and SMNVEV. In this study, focal radiation therapy paired with CTLA-4 blockade (ipilimumab) was tested in patients who had chemo-refractory metastatic non-small-cell lung cancer.

The sequence is built from TRBV27 and TRBJ2-2, with a tentative D gene TRBD1 over 5 matching bases. This specimen was peripheral blood, taken from a patient treated with radiotherapy plus ipilimumab. The receptor comes from a human donor with non-small cell lung cancer who had a partial response to radiotherapy plus ipilimumab. Some clones in this sample may be carry-over from other donors' samples. The nucleotide sequence reads TGTGCCAGCAGTTTAAGGGGCAGCAACACCGGGGAGCTGTTTTTT. It translates as CASSLRGSNTGELFF.